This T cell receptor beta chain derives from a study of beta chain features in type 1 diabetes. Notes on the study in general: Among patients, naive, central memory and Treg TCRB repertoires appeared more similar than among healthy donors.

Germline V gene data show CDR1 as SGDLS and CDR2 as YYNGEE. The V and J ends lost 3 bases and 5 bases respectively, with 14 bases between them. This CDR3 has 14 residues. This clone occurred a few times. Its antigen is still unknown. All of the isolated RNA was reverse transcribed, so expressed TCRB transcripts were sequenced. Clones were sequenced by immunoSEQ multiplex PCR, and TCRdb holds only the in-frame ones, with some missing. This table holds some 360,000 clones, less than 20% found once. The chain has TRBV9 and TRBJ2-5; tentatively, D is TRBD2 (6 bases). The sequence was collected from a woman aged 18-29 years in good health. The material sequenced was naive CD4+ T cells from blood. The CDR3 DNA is TGTGCCAGCAGCGCCCAGGGAGGTGACGAGACCCAGTACTTC. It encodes CASSAQGGDETQYF.